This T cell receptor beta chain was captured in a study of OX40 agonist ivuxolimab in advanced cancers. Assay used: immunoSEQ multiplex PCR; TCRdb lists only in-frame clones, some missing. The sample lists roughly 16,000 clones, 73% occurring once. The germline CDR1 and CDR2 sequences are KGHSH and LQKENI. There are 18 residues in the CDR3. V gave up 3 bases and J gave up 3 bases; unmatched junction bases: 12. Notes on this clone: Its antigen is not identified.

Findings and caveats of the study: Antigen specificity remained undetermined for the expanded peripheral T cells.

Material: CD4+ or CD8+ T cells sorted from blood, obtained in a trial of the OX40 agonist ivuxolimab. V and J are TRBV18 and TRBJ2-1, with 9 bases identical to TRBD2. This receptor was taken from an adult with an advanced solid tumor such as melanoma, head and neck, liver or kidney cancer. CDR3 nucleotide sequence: TGTGCCAGCTCACCGGTCCAGCGGGAGGCCGCGTTCTACAATGAGCAGTTCTTC. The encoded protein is CASSPVQREAAFYNEQFF.